This T cell receptor beta chain was recovered during a study of T-cell memory formation after mild COVID-19. This clonotype was recorded at least ten times. Antigen unknown. The CDR3 runs to 13 residues. V was cut by 3 bases and J by 7 bases, with 12 bases left in between. Via MiXCR, TCRdb re-called the 5' RACE reads, giving one row per CDR3 protein. The sample holds roughly 52,000 distinct CDR3 sequences, about 7.3% seen once. Study outcomes and limitations: Contracting clones, day 15 to 85, had balanced CD4/CD8, and later expanders favored CD4+. Unconfirmed was the SARS-CoV-2 specificity of second-wave clones that peaked on day 37. Prior to infection, memory already included some responding clones, suggesting cross-reactive memory joined. For contracting clones, CD4+ ones sat mainly in CM and EM, CD8+ in EMRA.

The sequenced sample consisted of PBMCs or a T cell subset sorted from them (not recorded which). The V gene is TRBV12-3 or TRBV12-4, the J gene TRBJ1-1, with D tentatively TRBD1 (5 bases). This TCR derives from a man aged 18 to 35 who had mild COVID-19 (a few samples of this study predate the infection). Cell type and time point are not known. In nucleotides, the CDR3 is TGTGCCAGCAGTTTCAGGGTTGGGGATGAAGCTTTCTTT. It yields the protein CASSFRVGDEAFF.